This is a list of T cell receptor beta chains from one sample in a study of PD-L1 blockade in urothelial cancer. Method: immunoSEQ multiplex PCR; TCRdb's copy keeps in-frame clones and lacks some. The repertoire consists of 86,000 or so clones, with around 85% occurring once and the leading ten covering around 14%. Here the sequenced sample was PBMCs, taken around atezolizumab (anti-PD-L1) treatment. These receptors were collected from a man aged 55 to 70 with urothelial cancer. CDR3s include the opening cysteine and the closing phenylalanine or tryptophan. The order of the fields is D gene, clone size, J gene, CDR3 length, V gene, CDR3 protein. A D gene is named only where the DNA matches it firmly. Expanded clones are given a class, and other clones once, few, many or no size at all.

.,.,TRBJ2-2,14,TRBV5-1,CASSLGTDTGELFF
TRBD1,.,TRBJ1-1,14,TRBV6-1,CASSETGTGAEAFF
TRBD1,few,TRBJ2-7,14,TRBV2,CASRPTGGSYEQYF
.,.,TRBJ2-3,17,TRBV7-2,CASSLWGPGRTRDTQYF
.,.,TRBJ2-7,14,TRBV7-2,CASSYRDLTYEQYF
TRBD2,.,TRBJ2-3,17,TRBV7-2,CASSLLGAGGLTDTQYF
.,.,TRBJ2-7,14,TRBV9,CASSVSGASYEQYF
TRBD2,.,TRBJ2-7,15,TRBV7-3,CASSPHSGRADEQYF
.,.,TRBJ1-3,17,TRBV11-2,CASSSAGHQKFGNTIYF
.,.,TRBJ1-1,15,TRBV5-1,CASSFSWSVNTEAFF
.,.,TRBJ2-7,13,TRBV7-2,CASFRLSSSEQYF
.,.,TRBJ1-1,15,TRBV27,CASSLGASNRAEAFF
.,.,TRBJ1-2,15,TRBV27,CASSSQGRVNYGYTF
.,.,TRBJ1-1,14,TRBV7-9,CASSFGGSGTEAFF
TRBD1,.,TRBJ1-2,16,TRBV16,CASSQSSRGPNYGYTF
TRBD2,.,TRBJ2-3,16,TRBV6-6,CASSLAGGPRSDTQYF
TRBD1,.,TRBJ2-7,14,TRBV7-6,CASSLGQGRYEQYF
TRBD2,.,TRBJ2-1,14,TRBV30,CAWRKAGFYNEQFF
.,once,TRBJ2-7,14,TRBV9,CASSVASLPHEQYF
TRBD2,.,TRBJ2-2,20,TRBV9,CASSDPGLAGGRLLTGELFF
.,once,TRBJ1-2,15,TRBV6-5,CASSPIDHYNYGYTF
.,.,TRBJ2-1,14,TRBV9,CASSARDWYNEQFF
TRBD2,.,TRBJ2-1,16,TRBV4-1,CASSQDRTSSYNEQFF
.,.,TRBJ2-3,15,TRBV5-5,CASSWGAGYTDTQYF
.,.,TRBJ2-3,14,TRBV5-4,CASSIDPGADTQYF
.,.,TRBJ2-1,14,TRBV5-1,CASSLAGSEGRQFF
TRBD1,.,TRBJ2-7,14,TRBV15,CATRSRDRAYEQYF
.,.,TRBJ2-2,14,TRBV15,CATSKAQGSGELFF
TRBD1,.,TRBJ1-6,17,TRBV5-1,CASSIGLTGGINSPLHF
.,.,TRBJ1-5,14,TRBV28,CASNRGGSNQPQHF
.,.,TRBJ2-2,13,TRBV5-1,CASSLEMTGELFF
.,.,TRBJ2-5,15,TRBV14,CASSQVWHDEETQYF
.,.,TRBJ1-1,14,TRBV7-3,CASSPRPRITEAFF
TRBD2,.,TRBJ2-7,14,TRBV2,CASSGTSASYEQYF
.,once,TRBJ2-7,13,TRBV5-5,CASSPPRAYEQYF
TRBD2,.,TRBJ2-6,21,TRBV9,CASSVAASGSSRMVGANVLTF
TRBD2,.,TRBJ2-1,15,TRBV18,CASSPGLAGNNEQFF
TRBD1,.,TRBJ1-1,12,TRBV29-1,CSVGQGNAEAFF
.,.,TRBJ1-6,13,TRBV14,CASSSISGSPLHF
.,.,TRBJ2-7,14,TRBV14,CASSPLGQSVQQYF
TRBD2,.,TRBJ2-1,13,TRBV10-3,CAISGLAGDEQFF
TRBD1,.,TRBJ1-6,14,TRBV6-4,CASSEDRGESPLHF
TRBD1,.,TRBJ1-2,16,TRBV9,CASSPQGGTGHHGYTF
TRBD1,.,TRBJ2-7,14,TRBV5-1,CASKQGQDHRFVYF
.,.,TRBJ1-1,15,TRBV18,CASSQKGTSNTEAFF
.,.,TRBJ1-1,18,TRBV7-2,CASSPSPVLQTWNTEAFF
TRBD2,.,TRBJ2-3,16,TRBV7-2,CASSLGGTSGADTQYF